The next 30 T cell receptor beta chains were all read from a single sample in a study of cytomegalovirus exposure and HLA in healthy donors. PCR amplification relied on 60 Vbeta primers (plus 13 Jbeta primers). Produced via immunoSEQ multiplex PCR; TCRdb's table is partial and in-frame only. The repertoire holds about 160,000 clones, with approximately 80% as singletons. The specimen was PBMCs. The receptor set was obtained from a male donor in good health and CMV-seropositive.

The chain has TRBV6-6 and TRBJ2-1, with 10 bases identical to TRBD2. CDR1 is MNHNY, CDR2 SVGAGI, per germline (reference sequence). CDR3 length: 15 amino acids. Unmatched junction bases numbered 6, after V lost 2 bases and J lost 8 bases. CDR3 nucleotide sequence: TGTGCCAGCAGTTACCTAGCGGGAGAGGAGGATGAGCAGTTCTTC. Protein sequence: CASSYLAGEEDEQFF.

In this sample, this clone turned up a few times. This sequence joins TRBV5-5 and TRBJ2-7; no definite D call. Per germline, CDR1 SGHKS and CDR2 YYEKEE (reference sequence). V dropped 0 bases and J dropped 2 bases, with 12 bases sitting between them. The CDR3 length is 15 residues. CDR3 coding DNA: TGTGCCAGCAGCTTGGGGCAGGCAGTAACCTACGAGCAGTACTTC. Translated, it gives CASSLGQAVTYEQYF.

The chain joins TRBV2 to TRBJ2-7; D may be TRBD2 (6 bases). Germline V lookup: CDR1 SNHLY, CDR2 FYNNEI. The ends were cut back, 1 base at V and 4 bases at J, with 14 bases in the middle. The CDR3 runs 15 residues. Written as DNA, the CDR3 is TGTGCCAGCAGTGAAGGGGGCGGAGGGATTTACGAGCAGTACTTC. It specifies CASSEGGGGIYEQYF.

The chain recombines TRBV9 with TRBJ2-2; D is uncertain. Trimming stripped 5 bases from V and 0 bases from J, with 2 bases between. Germline V gene data show CDR1 as SGDLS and CDR2 as YYNGEE. CDR3 length equals 12 residues. The CDR3: CASSTNTGELFF. CDR3 sequence (DNA): TGTGCCAGCAGTACGAACACCGGGGAGCTGTTTTTT.

The gene calls are TRBV10-3 and TRBJ2-1; 8 positions match TRBD2. This CDR3 is 17 amino acids long. Germline CDR1 reads ENHRY; CDR2 reads SYGVKD. V lost 4 bases and J lost 0; bases outside the gene matches: 8. The CDR3 DNA reads TGTGCCATCAGTGGCCGGGGGGGGGCAGGCTCCTACAATGAGCAGTTCTTC. Its protein product is CAISGRGGAGSYNEQFF.

V is TRBV7-9 and J is TRBJ2-1; 7 bases are shared with TRBD2. CDR3 size: 15 residues. Germline V lookup: CDR1 SEHNR, CDR2 FQNEAQ (reference sequence). V was pared by 4 bases and J by 3 bases, with 6 bases of the junction left unmatched. The CDR3 DNA reads TGTGCCAGCAGCTCCCCAGCGGGATACTACAATGAGCAGTTCTTC. This encodes CASSSPAGYYNEQFF.

The chain employs TRBV7-9 and TRBJ2-7, with no clear D. The CDR3 totals 15 residues. Looked up from germline, CDR1 is SEHNR and CDR2 is FQNEAQ (reference sequence). Trimming removed 0 bases at V and 5 bases at J, with 14 bases between. As DNA, the CDR3 is TGTGCCAGCAGCTTAGCGCTATACTATCCTCACGAGCAGTACTTC. It specifies CASSLALYYPHEQYF. Full variable domain (rest looked up from reference TRBV7-9 and TRBJ2-7): DTGVSQNPRHKITKRGQNVTFRCDPISEHNRLYWYRQTLGQGPEFLTYFQNEAQLEKSRLLSDRFSAERPKGSFSTLEIQRTEQGDSAMYLCASSLALYYPHEQYFGPGTRLTVT.

The chain is built from TRBV6-6 and TRBJ2-3; 10 bases match TRBD1. V lost 6 bases to trimming and J lost 10 bases; unmatched junction nucleotides: 16. This CDR3 is 16 amino acids long. Germline CDR1 is MNHNY and CDR2 is SVGAGI (reference sequence). In DNA, the CDR3 is TGTGCCAGCAGCCACACGACAGACGGGACAGGGGACCCGCAGTATTTT. It translates to CASSHTTDGTGDPQYF.

The chain carries TRBV6-4 and TRBJ2-3; 10 bases match TRBD1. The CDR3 is 14 amino acids. Germline-derived CDR1 and CDR2 are MRHNA and SNTAGT. Unmatched junction bases numbered 3, after V lost 5 bases and J lost 4 bases. Here the CDR3 DNA reads TGTGCCAGCAGTCCGGGACAGGGGCCAGATACGCAGTATTTT. Its translation is CASSPGQGPDTQYF.

CDR3 region: CASSSGQLPEQYF. In DNA, the CDR3 is TGTGCCAGCAGTTCGGGACAGCTCCCCGAGCAGTACTTC. The rearrangement links TRBV28 to TRBJ2-7, with 7 bases identical to TRBD1. Germline CDR1 is MDHEN and CDR2 is SYDVKM. The ends lost 4 bases at V and 6 bases at J; junction bases unmatched: 6. The CDR3 has 13 residues.

The V gene is TRBV6-5, the J gene TRBJ1-1; no firm D call. Germline loops: CDR1 MNHEY, CDR2 SVGAGI. This CDR3 has 14 amino acids. V lost 4 bases and J lost 1, with 10 bases in between. Written as DNA, the CDR3 is TGTGCCAGCAGTTTCGGACGGGGGAACACTGAAGCTTTCTTT. Its protein product is CASSFGRGNTEAFF.

This CDR3 is CASSYSTSGSEQYF. The CDR3, as DNA: TGTGCCAGCAGTTACTCGACTAGCGGGAGCGAGCAGTACTTC. The V call is TRBV6-5, the J call TRBJ2-7; 12 positions agree with TRBD2. Trimming at V came to 0 bases and at J to 6 bases, leaving 0 bases not matched to a gene. The CDR3 is 14 amino acids. The V gene's germline CDR1 is MNHEY and CDR2 SVGAGI.

This chain links TRBV9 with TRBJ1-4; 9 bases fit TRBD1. The CDR3 loop spans 17 amino acids. CDR1 is SGDLS and CDR2 is YYNGEE in the germline V gene. V lost 0 bases to trimming and J lost 5 bases; unmatched junction nucleotides: 8. DNA for the CDR3: TGTGCCAGCAGCGTAGGAGCGGGACAGGGCGGGAATGAAAAACTGTTTTTT. It yields the protein CASSVGAGQGGNEKLFF.

V is TRBV12-5 and J is TRBJ2-2, with 9 bases aligning to TRBD2. V shed 0 bases, J shed 4 bases, and the junction held 3 bases outside the gene matches. Per the germline V gene, CDR1 is LGHNT and CDR2 is FRNRAP. The CDR3 sequence is 16 residues long. The CDR3 region is CASGLVTSGFTGELFF. The CDR3 nucleotides are TGTGCTAGTGGTTTGGTGACTAGCGGATTCACCGGGGAGCTGTTTTTT.

The rearrangement joins TRBV5-4 to TRBJ2-5; perhaps TRBD2 as D (6 bases). The germline CDR1 and CDR2 sequences are SGHNT and YYREEE (reference sequence). The CDR3 totals 14 residues. Deletions cut 3 bases from V and 3 bases from J, with 12 bases between. The chain's CDR3 is CASSWGWGEETQYF. In DNA, the CDR3 is TGTGCCAGCAGCTGGGGGTGGGGGGAAGAGACCCAGTACTTC.

The chain combines TRBV7-9 with TRBJ1-1, with 8 bases lining up with TRBD1. Trimming took 0 bases from V and 4 from J; bases not matched to a gene: 4. Germline assignment: CDR1 SEHNR and CDR2 FQNEAQ (reference sequence). The CDR3 length is 15 residues. The CDR3 loop is CASSLASQGGTEAFF. DNA for the CDR3: TGTGCCAGCAGCTTAGCGTCACAGGGGGGCACTGAAGCTTTCTTT.

This clone has more than one count but fewer than ten. At one boundary the junction diverges from the germline segment, which might be a read error. This chain connects TRBV11-3 to TRBJ2-7; TRBD2 matches at 9 bases. Per the germline V gene, CDR1 is SGHNT and CDR2 is YENEEA. The CDR3 length is 15 residues. The CDR3 loop is CASTLAGALSYEQYF. CDR3 in DNA: TGTGCCAGCACCTTAGCGGGAGCGCTCTCCTACGAGCAGTACTTC.

This clone was seen a handful of times. The junction shows a germline mismatch at one end, possibly a read error. The genes are TRBV15 and TRBJ2-7, with 13 bases identical to TRBD2. This CDR3 comprises 18 residues. The germline V gene encodes CDR1 LNHNV and CDR2 YYDKDF (reference sequence). The CDR3 spells CAISSGLAGVPLSYEQYF. The DNA of the CDR3 is TGTGCCATCAGCTCCGGACTAGCGGGAGTCCCCCTCTCCTACGAGCAGTACTTC.

This clone occurred once. The rearrangement joins TRBV7-6 to TRBJ1-1, with TRBD1 as a possible D gene (6 bases). V lost 5 bases to trimming and J lost 4 bases, with 20 bases between them. The germline CDR1 and CDR2 sequences are SGHVS and FNYEAQ. This CDR3 has 16 residues. DNA of the CDR3: TGTGCCAGCAGCACCACCCGTACAGGGCTCGGCACTGAAGCTTTCTTT. Translated: CASSTTRTGLGTEAFF.

This clone was observed once. The rearrangement links TRBV10-3 to TRBJ2-5; 8 bases fit TRBD1. The CDR3 has 14 residues. With V trimmed by 4 bases and J by 4 bases, 5 bases remained unmatched. Germline-derived CDR1 and CDR2 are ENHRY and SYGVKD. CDR3 DNA: TGTGCCATCAGTGGCCACGGACAGGGAGAGACCCAGTACTTC. Translating it yields CAISGHGQGETQYF.

The rearrangement links TRBV6-5 to TRBJ2-3, with D possibly TRBD1 on 5 matching bases. Germline values: CDR1 MNHEY, CDR2 SVGAGI. Between the trimmed V and J ends, which lost 6 bases and 0 bases, there was a span of 10 bases. CDR3 length equals 14 residues. The CDR3 here is CASRPGQSTDTQYF. The CDR3 DNA reads as TGTGCCAGCAGACCCGGACAAAGCACAGATACGCAGTATTTT.

The chain carries TRBV14 and TRBJ2-2, with 8 bases matching TRBD1. The ends lost 1 base at V and 6 bases at J; junction bases unmatched: 1. This CDR3 is 14 amino acids long. Per the germline V gene, CDR1 is SGHDN and CDR2 is FVKESK. The CDR3 DNA sequence: TGTGCCAGCAGCCAAGCGACAGGGGCCGGGGAGCTGTTTTTT. It yields the protein CASSQATGAGELFF. The entire variable domain, with the rest obtained from reference TRBV14 and TRBJ2-2, is as follows: EAGVTQFPSHSVIEKGQTVTLRCDPISGHDNLYWYRRVMGKEIKFLLHFVKESKQDESGMPNNRFLAERTGGTYSTLKVQPAELEDSGVYFCASSQATGAGELFFGEGSRLTVL.

J is TRBJ1-3 and V is TRBV6-5; no reliable D call. CDR1 and CDR2 from the germline V gene are MNHEY and SVGAGI. This CDR3 has 13 amino acids. Trimming removed 7 bases from V and 0 bases from J, with 7 bases in between. Here the CDR3 reads CASNEFSGNTIYF. The CDR3 bases are TGTGCCAGCAACGAGTTCTCTGGAAACACCATATATTTT.

This clone was observed a few times. The chain recombines TRBV11-2 with TRBJ2-1; D gene uncertain. Trimming took off 3 bases at V and 8 bases at J, with 11 bases between the two ends. CDR3 length: 13 amino acids. CDR1 is SGHAT and CDR2 is FQNNGV in the germline V gene. In DNA form, the CDR3 reads TGTGCCAGCAGCTTTTCAGGTGCAGATGAGCAGTTCTTC. Translating gives CASSFSGADEQFF.

This rearrangement joins TRBV28 to TRBJ1-5; 8 positions agree with TRBD1. CDR3 size: 15 residues. V dropped 6 bases and J dropped 7; count of bases not matched to a gene: 11. Germline lookup yields CDR1 MDHEN and CDR2 SYDVKM. CDR3 protein: CASRGGQGRYQPQHF. The CDR3 region has the DNA TGTGCCAGCAGGGGTGGACAGGGAAGGTACCAGCCCCAGCATTTT.

This clone occurred a few times. The V call is TRBV9, the J call TRBJ2-7, with D unresolved. Looked up from germline, CDR1 is SGDLS and CDR2 is YYNGEE. The CDR3 has 14 amino acids. The germline V and J ends were trimmed by 0 bases and 5 bases, with 12 bases remaining between them. This CDR3 reads CASSVEPRYHEQYF. The CDR3 region has the DNA TGTGCCAGCAGCGTAGAACCCCGGTACCACGAGCAGTACTTC. The full variable domain, with the rest looked up from reference TRBV9 and TRBJ2-7, is DSGVTQTPKHLITATGQRVTLRCSPRSGDLSVYWYQQSLDQGLQFLIQYYNGEERAKGNILERFSAQQFPDLHSELNLSSLELGDSALYFCASSVEPRYHEQYFGPGTRLTVT.

This clone has a single count. The genes are TRBV14 and TRBJ2-7; D gene ambiguous. V was pared by 0 bases and J by 7 bases, with 16 bases between. This CDR3 spans 15 amino acids. Germline V gene data show CDR1 as SGHDN and CDR2 as FVKESK. The CDR3 DNA reads as TGTGCCAGCAGCCAAGACCCTAGGCCCATCCGGGAGCAGTACTTC. Protein product: CASSQDPRPIREQYF.

The CDR3 region has the DNA TGTGCCAGCAGCTCGGGACTAGGGCTCCAAGAGACCCAGTACTTC. Its protein product is CASSSGLGLQETQYF. The V call is TRBV11-3, the J call TRBJ2-5; 8 nucleotides agree with TRBD2. Germline values: CDR1 SGHNT, CDR2 YENEEA. This CDR3 has 15 residues. The V segment lost 4 bases and the J segment 1 base; nucleotides outside the gene matches: 5.

The rearrangement links TRBV6-5 to TRBJ2-7, with D perhaps matching TRBD1 (7 bases). The CDR3 loop spans 15 amino acids. The V and J ends lost 0 bases and 3 bases respectively, with 12 bases between them. Looked up from germline, CDR1 is MNHEY and CDR2 is SVGAGI. The CDR3 loop reads CASSYSEGASYEQYF. The CDR3 DNA is TGTGCCAGCAGTTACTCGGAGGGGGCAAGCTACGAGCAGTACTTC.

The chain links TRBV10-3 to TRBJ2-1, with 12 bases fitting TRBD2. Germline CDR1 and CDR2: ENHRY and SYGVKD. V gave up 3 bases and J gave up 0 bases; unmatched junction bases: 0. This CDR3 region has 16 residues. CDR3 DNA: TGTGCCATCAGTGAACTAGCGGGGGGCTCCTACAATGAGCAGTTCTTC. Encoded protein: CAISELAGGSYNEQFF.